This T cell receptor (beta chain) appears in the sequencing data of a study of shared clonotypes between healthy human individuals. Clones were sequenced by immunoSEQ multiplex PCR, and TCRdb holds only the in-frame ones, with some missing. The sample has 760,000 or so clones; 90% to 97% are singletons. Trimming left V 5 bases short and J 3 bases short, with 11 bases between. Germline-derived CDR1 and CDR2 are SGHVS and FQNEAQ. This CDR3 has 13 residues. It was CD45RO-negative cells, positively selected for CCR7, that made up naive CD8 cells, with terminally differentiated effector memory CD45RA+ cells excluded.

V is TRBV7-8 and J is TRBJ2-7; possible D gene TRBD2, 5 bases. The specimen sequenced was naive CD8+ T cells sorted from blood. The sequence derives from a man in his thirties or forties in good health. CDR3: CASSIGRGYEQYF. CDR3 nucleotides: TGTGCCAGCAGCATTGGACGGGGCTACGAGCAGTACTTC.